Each of the 11 T cell receptor beta chains below was sequenced from the same sample in a study of immune heterogeneity within non-small cell lung tumors. With 32 V and 13 J primers, multiplex PCR amplified the TCR beta CDR3. TCRdb analysed the multiplex PCR reads with MiXCR anew, one entry per CDR3 protein. The sample yields 2,000 or so distinct CDR3 sequences, 25% to 30% seen once. At around 600 ng per sample, bulk tumor genomic DNA provided the template. Widely spaced biopsies, several per primary tumor, were obtained at surgery. Enrolled individuals presented with untreated, newly diagnosed non-small cell lung cancer and received curative surgery. The sample taken for sequencing was lung tumor tissue. Receptors originate from a woman between 50 and 59 years old with non-small cell lung cancer.

About this clonotype itself: A much larger clone sits a single nucleotide away, making a read error possible. The rearrangement joins TRBV6-2 or TRBV6-3 to TRBJ1-3; D is possibly TRBD1 (5 bases). The CDR3 runs 15 residues. Germline CDR1 and CDR2: MNHEY and SVGEGT. Trimming stripped 10 bases from V and 2 bases from J, with 18 bases between. CDR3 DNA sequence: TGTGCCATCAGGACCAACTCGGGGGCTGGAAACACCATATATTTT. Protein product: CAIRTNSGAGNTIYF.

This clonotype was counted between two and nine times. The chain recombines TRBV6-1 with TRBJ1-1; 7 bases agree with TRBD1. The ends lost 5 bases at V and 0 bases at J; junction bases unmatched: 12. The CDR3 extends over 17 amino acids. Per the germline V gene, CDR1 is MNHNS and CDR2 is SASEGT. The CDR3 region has the DNA TGTGCCAGCAGTTTTTTGAACCCGGGACAGATGAACACTGAAGCTTTCTTT. This translates into CASSFLNPGQMNTEAFF.

This clonotype was counted only a few times. The chain uses TRBV6-1 and TRBJ2-1; D is ambiguous. Germline CDR1 is MNHNS and CDR2 is SASEGT. The CDR3 spans 11 residues. V lost 5 bases and J lost 6, with 5 bases in between. CDR3 sequence (DNA): TGTGCCAGCAGTTCGCCCAATGAGCAGTTCTTC. Protein: CASSSPNEQFF.

The gene calls are TRBV12-3 or TRBV12-4 and TRBJ2-5, with 7 bases aligning to TRBD1. The CDR3 consists of 13 residues. Trimming took 5 bases from V and 5 from J; bases not matched to a gene: 5. The CDR3 loop is CASSRQGPETQYF. For the CDR3, the DNA is TGTGCCAGCAGTAGACAGGGTCCTGAGACCCAGTACTTC.

This clonotype qualifies as large (0.1 to 1%). The genes are TRBV2 and TRBJ1-1, with a possible D match to TRBD1 (6 bases). The germline V and J ends were trimmed by 10 bases and 0 bases, with 18 bases remaining between them. Germline V lookup: CDR1 SNHLY, CDR2 FYNNEI. The CDR3 has 15 amino acids. The CDR3: CANIAGDLVNTEAFF. In DNA, the CDR3 is TGTGCCAACATTGCAGGGGACCTTGTGAACACTGAAGCTTTCTTT. Supplemented by reference TRBV2 and TRBJ1-1, the full variable domain reads EPEVTQTPSHQVTQMGQEVILRCVPISNHLYFYWYRQILGQKVEFLVSFYNNEISEKSEIFDDQFSVERPDGSNFTLKIRSTKLEDSAMYFCANIAGDLVNTEAFFGQGTRLTVV.

Note on this clonotype: A much larger clone is a single base away; this may be a read error. This chain joins TRBV6-1 and TRBJ2-3; D unclear. This CDR3 contains 15 residues. The V gene lost 5 bases and the J gene lost 10 bases, with 22 bases spanning the gap. CDR1 MNHNS and CDR2 SASEGT come from the germline V gene. CDR3 sequence (DNA): TGTGCCAGCAGTTCAGTGGACGGGTCTACGGTGGCGCAGTATTTT. This sequence encodes CASSSVDGSTVAQYF.

This clonotype was seen a few times. This rearrangement joins TRBV28 to TRBJ2-5; TRBD1 might be the D (6 bases). The CDR3 sequence is 18 residues long. The germline V gene encodes CDR1 MDHEN and CDR2 SYDVKM. V was shortened by 1 base and J by 5 bases, with 23 bases between the two germline ends. In nucleotides, the CDR3 is TGTGCCAGCAGTTTATCCCCTGACAGGACGGCCCCACGGGAGACCCAGTACTTC. This codes for CASSLSPDRTAPRETQYF.

This clonotype is labeled as medium-sized. A read error may produce the germline difference seen at one junction end. The V call is TRBV7-7, the J call TRBJ2-7; TRBD1 matches at 10 bases. CDR1 and CDR2 (germline): SSHAT, FNYEAQ (reference sequence). CDR3 size: 16 residues. CDR3 nucleotide sequence: TGTGCTAGCAGCTTAGGACGACAGGGGGCCTCAGGGGAGCAGTACTTC. This encodes CASSLGRQGASGEQYF.

As concerns this clonotype: One base away lies a much larger clone, so this may be a sequencing read error. V is TRBV11-1 and J is TRBJ2-3; tentatively, D is TRBD2 (7 bases). CDR1 is SGHAT, CDR2 FQDESV, per germline (reference sequence). The CDR3 covers 15 residues. In DNA form, the CDR3 reads TGTGCCACCAGCGGCGGGGGCCTTGGCGCAGATACGCAGTATTTT. Translated: CATSGGGLGADTQYF.

This clonotype turned up a few times. V and J are TRBV10-3 and TRBJ2-3; 9 bases match TRBD2. The CDR3 extends over 16 amino acids. V gave up 8 bases and J gave up 2 bases; unmatched junction bases: 11. CDR1 and CDR2 (germline): ENHRY, SYGVKD. The CDR3 coding sequence is TGTGCCATCGGGAGTGGTAGCGGGAGAGTCACAGATACGCAGTATTTT. Amino acid sequence: CAIGSGSGRVTDTQYF.

This clonotype is classed as medium-sized. The chain combines TRBV6-1 with TRBJ1-4; the D gene is possibly TRBD1 (6 bases). Per germline, CDR1 MNHNS and CDR2 SASEGT. This CDR3 region has 15 residues. V was trimmed by 6 bases and J by 3 bases, leaving 14 bases between them. CDR3 nucleotides: TGTGCCAGCAGCAGGGCGGGGGCTTCTAATGAAAAACTGTTTTTT. This gives the protein CASSRAGASNEKLFF.